This T cell receptor beta chain was sequenced in a study of STAT5B mutations in CD4+ large granular lymphocyte leukemia. TCRdb's table, derived via immunoSEQ multiplex PCR, lists solely in-frame clones and lacks some. This sample carries fewer than 45,000 clones, 65% to 90% of them seen once, and the ten largest clones take about 3%. The sequencing sample was made of CD4+ T cells from blood buffy coats. This TCR came from a human donor in good health.

The CDR3 DNA is TGCGCCAGCAGCATGACAACTAGCGGGAAGGGTAATGAGCAGTTCTTC. Protein: CASSMTTSGKGNEQFF. The gene calls are TRBV5-1 and TRBJ2-1; TRBD2 matches 10 bases. J lost 7 bases, V lost 4 bases, and 11 bases had no gene match. The CDR3 is 16 amino acids. The V gene's germline CDR1 is SGHRS and CDR2 YFSETQ.